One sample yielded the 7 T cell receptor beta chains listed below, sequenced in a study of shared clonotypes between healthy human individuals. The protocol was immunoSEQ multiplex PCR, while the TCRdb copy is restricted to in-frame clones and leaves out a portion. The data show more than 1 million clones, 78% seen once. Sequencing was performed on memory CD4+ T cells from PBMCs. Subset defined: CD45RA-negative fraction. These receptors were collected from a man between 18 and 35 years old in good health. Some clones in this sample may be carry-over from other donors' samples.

CDR3 sequence reads: CASSRTTPSATTDTQYF. The CDR3 nucleotides read TGTGCCAGCAGCCGAACTACCCCCAGCGCGACTACAGATACGCAGTATTTT. V usage is TRBV7-2 and J usage is TRBJ2-3; D not certain. CDR1 is SGHTA and CDR2 is FQGNSA in the germline V gene. Trimming pared 5 bases from V and 3 bases from J, leaving 21 bases between. The CDR3 extends over 17 amino acids.

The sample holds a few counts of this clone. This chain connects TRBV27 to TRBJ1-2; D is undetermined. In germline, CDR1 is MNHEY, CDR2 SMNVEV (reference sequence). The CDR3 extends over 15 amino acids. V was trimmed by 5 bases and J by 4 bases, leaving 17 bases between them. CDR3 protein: CASSRSARELYGYTF. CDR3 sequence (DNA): TGTGCCAGCAGTCGGTCGGCAAGGGAGCTCTATGGCTACACCTTC.

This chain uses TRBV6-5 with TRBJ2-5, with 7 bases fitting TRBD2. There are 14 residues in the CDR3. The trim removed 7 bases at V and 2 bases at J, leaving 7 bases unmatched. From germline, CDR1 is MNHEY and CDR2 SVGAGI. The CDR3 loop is CASTPPGGQETQYF. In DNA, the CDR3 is TGTGCCAGCACTCCCCCGGGGGGTCAAGAGACCCAGTACTTC.

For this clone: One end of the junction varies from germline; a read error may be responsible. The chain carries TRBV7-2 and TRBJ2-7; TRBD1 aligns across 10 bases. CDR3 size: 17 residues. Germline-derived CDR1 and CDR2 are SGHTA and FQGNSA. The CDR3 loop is CASSRRGSTGGSNEQYF. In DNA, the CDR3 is TGTGCCAGCAGCAGACGAGGTTCGACAGGGGGCTCCAACGAGCAGTACTTC. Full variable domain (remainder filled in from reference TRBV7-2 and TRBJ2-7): GAGVSQSPSNKVTEKGKDVELRCDPISGHTALYWYRQSLGQGLEFLIYFQGNSAPDKSGLPSDRFSAERTGGSVSTLTIQRTQQEDSAVYLCASSRRGSTGGSNEQYFGPGTRLTVT.

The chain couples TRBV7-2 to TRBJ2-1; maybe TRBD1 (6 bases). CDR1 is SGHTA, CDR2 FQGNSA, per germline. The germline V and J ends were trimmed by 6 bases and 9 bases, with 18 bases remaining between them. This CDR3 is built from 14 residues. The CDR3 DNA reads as TGTGCCAGCAGACCGCCAGGGGCTAGGAGTGAGCAGTTCTTC. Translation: CASRPPGARSEQFF.

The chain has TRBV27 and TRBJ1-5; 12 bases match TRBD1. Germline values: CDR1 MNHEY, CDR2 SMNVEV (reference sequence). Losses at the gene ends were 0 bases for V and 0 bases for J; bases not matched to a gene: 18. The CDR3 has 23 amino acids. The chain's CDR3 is CASSLSGQGATKESLNSNQPQHF. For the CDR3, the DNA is TGTGCCAGCAGTTTATCGGGACAGGGGGCCACAAAGGAGTCCCTCAATAGCAATCAGCCCCAGCATTTT.

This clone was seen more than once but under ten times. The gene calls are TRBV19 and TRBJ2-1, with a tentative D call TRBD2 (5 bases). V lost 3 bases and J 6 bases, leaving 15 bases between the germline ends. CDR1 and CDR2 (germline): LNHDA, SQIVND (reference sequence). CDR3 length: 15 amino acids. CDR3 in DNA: TGTGCCAGTAGTATCGCATTCCTAGCCGGCAATGAGCAGTTCTTC. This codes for CASSIAFLAGNEQFF.